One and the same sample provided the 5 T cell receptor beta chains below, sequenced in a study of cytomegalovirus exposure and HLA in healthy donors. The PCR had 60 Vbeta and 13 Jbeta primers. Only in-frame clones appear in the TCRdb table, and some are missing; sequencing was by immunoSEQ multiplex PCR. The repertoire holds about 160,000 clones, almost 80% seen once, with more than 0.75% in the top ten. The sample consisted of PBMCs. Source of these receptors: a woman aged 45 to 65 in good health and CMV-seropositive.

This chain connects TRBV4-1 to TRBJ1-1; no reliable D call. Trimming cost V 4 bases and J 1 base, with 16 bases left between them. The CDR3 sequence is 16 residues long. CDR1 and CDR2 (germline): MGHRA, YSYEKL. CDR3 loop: CASSLRGSIGNTEAFF. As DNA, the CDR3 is TGCGCCAGCAGCCTCCGCGGGTCAATCGGGAACACTGAAGCTTTCTTT.

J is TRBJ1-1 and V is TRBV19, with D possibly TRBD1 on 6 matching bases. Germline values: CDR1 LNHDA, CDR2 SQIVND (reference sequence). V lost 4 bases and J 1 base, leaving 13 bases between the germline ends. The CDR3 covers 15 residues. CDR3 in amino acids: CASSRGWGQNTEAFF. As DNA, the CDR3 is TGTGCCAGTAGTAGGGGATGGGGGCAGAACACTGAAGCTTTCTTT.

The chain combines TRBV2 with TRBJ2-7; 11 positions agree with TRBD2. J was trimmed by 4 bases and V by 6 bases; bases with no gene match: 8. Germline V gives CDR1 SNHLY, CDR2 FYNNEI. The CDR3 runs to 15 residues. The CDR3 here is CASSATSGRRYEQYF. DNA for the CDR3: TGTGCCAGCAGCGCCACTAGCGGGAGAAGGTACGAGCAGTACTTC. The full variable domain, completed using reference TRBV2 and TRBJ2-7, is EPEVTQTPSHQVTQMGQEVILRCVPISNHLYFYWYRQILGQKVEFLVSFYNNEISEKSEIFDDQFSVERPDGSNFTLKIRSTKLEDSAMYFCASSATSGRRYEQYFGPGTRLTVT.

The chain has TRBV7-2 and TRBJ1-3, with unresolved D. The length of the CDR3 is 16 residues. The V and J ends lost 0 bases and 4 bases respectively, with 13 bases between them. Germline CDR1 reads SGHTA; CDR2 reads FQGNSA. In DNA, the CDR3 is TGTGCCAGCAGCTTAGCCAGCCCGAGGTCCGGAAACACCATATATTTT. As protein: CASSLASPRSGNTIYF.

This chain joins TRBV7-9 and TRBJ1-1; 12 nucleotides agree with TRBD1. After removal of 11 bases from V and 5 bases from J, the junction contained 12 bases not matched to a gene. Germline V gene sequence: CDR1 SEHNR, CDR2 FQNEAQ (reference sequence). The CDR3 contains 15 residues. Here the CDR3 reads CAGIPGQGAETEAFF. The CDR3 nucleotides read TGTGCCGGAATCCCGGGACAGGGGGCGGAGACTGAAGCTTTCTTT.